Following are 29 T cell receptor beta chains from one sample sequenced in a study of PD-1 blockade in classical Hodgkin lymphoma (TCRdb year 2020). Interpreted using the paper, the time point label stands for: cycle 4 day 1 (C4D1), after less than 7 weeks of nivolumab. All trial patients had relapsed after autologous stem cell transplantation, with cohorts A, B and C differing in prior brentuximab vedotin exposure. Receptor libraries were prepared by the immunoSEQ multiplex PCR assay. TCRdb obtained this table from immuneACCESS and retained in-frame rearrangements with V and J assigned. These tables miss some clones; where compared with another copy, unresolved V genes account for less than half of the shortfall, and the remainder is unexplained. Counted in this sample were about 90,000 clones; about 83% of them appeared once. The ten biggest clones cover about 15% of the sample. This specimen was peripheral blood mononuclear cells (PBMCs), taken before the fourth cycle of nivolumab. The receptors were sampled from a human donor with classical Hodgkin lymphoma.

The count of this clone is one. The CDR3 region is CSVRVGPTGELFF. CDR3 in DNA: TGCAGCGTTAGGGTGGGGCCCACCGGGGAGCTGTTTTTT. The chain combines TRBV29-1 with TRBJ2-2; TRBD1 might be the D (5 bases). Trimming took off 5 bases at V and 4 bases at J, with 11 bases between the two ends. The CDR3 contains 13 residues. Germline loops: CDR1 SQVTM, CDR2 ANQGSEA.

The chain recombines TRBV19 with TRBJ1-1; no clear D gene. This CDR3 has 14 residues. Germline loops: CDR1 LNHDA, CDR2 SQIVND (reference sequence). V was trimmed by 4 bases and J by 0 bases, leaving 9 bases between them. The CDR3 here is CASSTPPMNTEAFF. In DNA form, the CDR3 reads TGTGCCAGTAGTACACCGCCGATGAACACTGAAGCTTTCTTT.

The sample holds a few counts of this clone. V usage is TRBV15 and J usage is TRBJ1-3; D is unclear. The germline CDR1 and CDR2 sequences are LNHNV and YYDKDF (reference sequence). The CDR3 is 17 amino acids. The V gene lost 0 bases and the J gene lost 2 bases, with 14 bases spanning the gap. CDR3 DNA sequence: TGTGCCACCAGCAGAGATCCAGGCCCGGGCCCTGGAAACACCATATATTTT. Translation: CATSRDPGPGPGNTIYF.

This chain links TRBV18 with TRBJ2-4, with TRBD2 matching 13 bases. V lost 1 base, J lost 0 bases, and 3 bases stayed unmatched. This CDR3 has 18 amino acids. Germline assignment: CDR1 KGHSH and CDR2 LQKENI. The CDR3 spells CASSPLGTSGIAKNIQYF. Here the CDR3 DNA reads TGTGCCAGCTCACCACTTGGGACTAGCGGGATAGCCAAAAACATTCAGTACTTC.

Here the CDR3 DNA reads TGTGCCAGCAGTTACTCCCGGGATAACAATGAGCAGTTCTTC. It yields the protein CASSYSRDNNEQFF. The chain uses TRBV6-5 and TRBJ2-1, with a tentative D call TRBD2 (5 bases). V lost 0 bases to trimming and J lost 5 bases, with 8 bases between them. The CDR3 is 14 amino acids. Germline CDR1 reads MNHEY; CDR2 reads SVGAGI.

The chain combines TRBV5-5 with TRBJ2-7; D gene ambiguous. CDR3 length: 13 residues. V lost 1 base and J 2 bases, leaving 7 bases between the germline ends. From germline, CDR1 is SGHKS and CDR2 YYEKEE (reference sequence). The CDR3 sequence is CASSLNRAYEQYF. The CDR3 coding sequence is TGTGCCAGCAGCTTGAACCGGGCCTACGAGCAGTACTTC.

This rearrangement joins TRBV6-5 to TRBJ2-1; D unclear. The CDR3 sequence is 16 residues long. Germline loops: CDR1 MNHEY, CDR2 SVGAGI. Trimming took off 0 bases at V and 0 bases at J, with 9 bases between the two ends. The CDR3 sequence is CASSYSRRRSYNEQFF. In DNA form, the CDR3 reads TGTGCCAGCAGTTACTCTCGTCGGCGCTCCTACAATGAGCAGTTCTTC.

The chain links TRBV6-5 to TRBJ2-2, with 7 bases lining up with TRBD1. V gave up 4 bases and J gave up 6 bases; unmatched junction bases: 2. The CDR3 spans 13 residues. CDR1 MNHEY and CDR2 SVGAGI come from the germline V gene. This CDR3 reads CASSSGTAGELFF. The CDR3 DNA reads TGTGCCAGCAGTTCCGGGACAGCCGGGGAGCTGTTTTTT.

The V call is TRBV27, the J call TRBJ1-2, with D possibly being TRBD1 (6 bases). The CDR3 totals 14 residues. The V gene lost 3 bases and the J gene lost 6 bases, with 14 bases spanning the gap. CDR1 and CDR2 (germline): MNHEY, SMNVEV (reference sequence). CDR3 protein: CASSLGGRRDGYTF. DNA of the CDR3: TGTGCCAGCAGTTTGGGGGGGCGCAGGGATGGCTACACCTTC.

This clone came up once. This chain joins TRBV2 and TRBJ2-7; the D gene is possibly TRBD1 (5 bases). V dropped 9 bases and J dropped 4 bases, with 7 bases sitting between them. The CDR3 consists of 10 residues. The germline V gene has CDR1 SNHLY and CDR2 FYNNEI. This CDR3 is CASQGYEQYF. The CDR3 nucleotides are TGTGCCAGTCAGGGTTACGAGCAGTACTTC.

The V gene is TRBV5-6, the J gene TRBJ1-1, with a weak D call TRBD1 (6 bases). The V and J ends lost 5 bases and 1 base respectively, with 12 bases between them. Germline V gene sequence: CDR1 SGHDT, CDR2 YYEEEE. CDR3 length equals 14 residues. CDR3 sequence: CASRQTGRNTEAFF. Here the CDR3 DNA reads TGTGCCAGCAGACAGACAGGCCGGAACACTGAAGCTTTCTTT.

This chain connects TRBV18 to TRBJ2-7, with 14 bases matching TRBD2. The germline CDR1 and CDR2 sequences are KGHSH and LQKENI. V was pared by 6 bases and J by 3 bases, with 22 bases of the junction left unmatched. The CDR3 is 21 residues long. The CDR3 sequence: CASSALMGGPGLAGVYYEQYF. The CDR3 DNA is TGTGCCAGCTCGGCGTTGATGGGGGGTCCGGGACTAGCGGGAGTATACTACGAGCAGTACTTC.

J is TRBJ2-1 and V is TRBV6-1, with D maybe TRBD2 (6 bases). Germline V gives CDR1 MNHNS, CDR2 SASEGT. Trimming removed 3 bases at V and 0 bases at J, with 24 bases between. The CDR3 spans 20 residues. The DNA for the CDR3 is TGTGCCAGCAGTGAGGGAGGCGGGACGGGGCTAATACGCTCCTACAATGAGCAGTTCTTC. Amino acid sequence: CASSEGGGTGLIRSYNEQFF.

The rearrangement uses TRBV29-1 and TRBJ2-1, with 10 bases aligning to TRBD1. Germline CDR1 reads SQVTM; CDR2 reads ANQGSEA. V shed 5 bases and J 9 bases; nucleotides not matched to a gene: 4. This CDR3 comprises 12 residues. The CDR3 sequence is CSVRQGAGEQFF. CDR3 coding DNA: TGCAGCGTTCGACAGGGGGCAGGTGAGCAGTTCTTC.

This clone was picked up a small number of times. The chain has TRBV7-2 and TRBJ1-2, with 10 bases fitting TRBD1. V dropped 6 bases and J dropped 7; count of bases not matched to a gene: 14. Germline CDR1 is SGHTA and CDR2 is FQGNSA. The CDR3 is made up of 16 amino acids. As DNA, the CDR3 is TGTGCCAGCAGAACCTCCGGGACAGGGGTAGTGGGTGGCTACACCTTC. Amino acid sequence: CASRTSGTGVVGGYTF. The variable domain in full, with the rest retrieved from reference TRBV7-2 and TRBJ1-2, is GAGVSQSPSNKVTEKGKDVELRCDPISGHTALYWYRQSLGQGLEFLIYFQGNSAPDKSGLPSDRFSAERTGGSVSTLTIQRTQQEDSAVYLCASRTSGTGVVGGYTFGSGTRLTVV.

The chain links TRBV7-9 to TRBJ1-4, with 7 bases identical to TRBD1. The CDR3 runs 15 residues. After removal of 6 bases from V and 7 bases from J, the junction contained 11 bases not matched to a gene. Germline CDR1 SEHNR, CDR2 FQNEAQ (reference sequence). CDR3 amino acids: CASSSYDRESEKLFF. CDR3 in DNA: TGTGCCAGCAGTTCTTACGACAGGGAAAGTGAAAAACTGTTTTTT. The complete variable domain, with remaining parts taken from reference TRBV7-9 and TRBJ1-4, reads DTGVSQNPRHKITKRGQNVTFRCDPISEHNRLYWYRQTLGQGPEFLTYFQNEAQLEKSRLLSDRFSAERPKGSFSTLEIQRTEQGDSAMYLCASSSYDRESEKLFFGSGTQLSVL.

V and J are TRBV9 and TRBJ2-2; D not certain. The germline V and J ends were trimmed by 0 bases and 3 bases, with 15 bases remaining between them. The CDR3 has 17 residues. Looked up from germline, CDR1 is SGDLS and CDR2 is YYNGEE. In DNA, the CDR3 is TGTGCCAGCAGCGTAGATGGAAGGAGCATGGACACCGGGGAGCTGTTTTTT. The encoded protein is CASSVDGRSMDTGELFF.

V and J are TRBV6-1 and TRBJ1-2; D gene ambiguous. V was shortened by 1 base and J by 4 bases, with 7 bases between the two germline ends. Looked up from germline, CDR1 is MNHNS and CDR2 is SASEGT. The CDR3 extends over 13 amino acids. The CDR3 here is CASSEDGLYGYTF. In DNA form, the CDR3 reads TGTGCCAGCAGTGAAGACGGCCTCTATGGCTACACCTTC.

V gene TRBV19 combines with J gene TRBJ2-6, with 8 bases matching TRBD1. Germline lookup yields CDR1 LNHDA and CDR2 SQIVND (reference sequence). The CDR3 runs to 19 residues. The trim removed 4 bases at V and 0 bases at J, leaving 11 bases unmatched. The CDR3 spells CASSRRTGMALSGANVLTF. For the CDR3, the DNA is TGTGCCAGTAGTAGAAGGACAGGGATGGCTCTCTCTGGGGCCAACGTCCTGACTTTC.

The chain recombines TRBV19 with TRBJ2-1; perhaps D is TRBD1 or TRBD2 (5 bases each). Trimming shortened V by 4 bases and J by 9 bases, and 13 bases separated the two germline ends. Germline loops: CDR1 LNHDA, CDR2 SQIVND (reference sequence). This CDR3 comprises 13 residues. The CDR3 sequence is CASSTQWGSEQFF. The CDR3 DNA follows: TGTGCCAGTAGTACCCAATGGGGGAGTGAGCAGTTCTTC.

This clone was found a few times. The rearrangement uses TRBV30 and TRBJ1-1; no firm D call. CDR1 and CDR2 from the germline V gene are GTSNPN and SVGIG (reference sequence). The V and J ends lost 8 bases and 1 base respectively, with 8 bases between them. The CDR3 spans 11 residues. This CDR3 is CAGLQNTEAFF. Written as DNA, the CDR3 is TGTGCCGGACTGCAGAACACTGAAGCTTTCTTT. The complete variable domain, with remaining parts taken from reference TRBV30 and TRBJ1-1, reads SQTIHQWPATLVQPVGSPLSLECTVEGTSNPNLYWYRQAAGRGLQLLFYSVGIGQISSEVPQNLSASRPQDRQFILSSKKLLLSDSGFYLCAGLQNTEAFFGQGTRLTVV.

The chain combines TRBV12-5 with TRBJ2-2, with D tentatively TRBD1 or TRBD2 (5 bases each). The germline gives CDR1 LGHNT, CDR2 FRNRAP. V lost 1 base, J lost 7 bases, and 10 bases lay in between. The CDR3 has 14 amino acids. CDR3 in amino acids: CASGLGQRGGELFF. In DNA, the CDR3 is TGTGCTAGTGGTTTGGGCCAGAGGGGCGGGGAGCTGTTTTTT.

This sequence joins TRBV6-7 and TRBJ1-5; D may be TRBD1 (5 bases). TRBV6-7 is noted as an ORF with a role that remains uncertain. Between the trimmed V and J ends, which lost 4 bases and 5 bases, there was a span of 18 bases. There are 16 residues in the CDR3. This CDR3 reads CASSSPPDRYHQPQHF. The CDR3 nucleotides read TGTGCCAGCAGTTCCCCACCAGACAGATACCATCAGCCCCAGCATTTT.

The chain couples TRBV5-1 to TRBJ1-1; a possible D gene is TRBD1 (5 bases). V lost 0 bases and J 0 bases, leaving 9 bases between the germline ends. This CDR3 contains 15 residues. Germline CDR1 reads SGHRS; CDR2 reads YFSETQ. The CDR3 DNA reads as TGCGCCAGCAGCTTGGTTTCAGGGTTGAACACTGAAGCTTTCTTT. Translated, it gives CASSLVSGLNTEAFF.

V and J are TRBV10-3 and TRBJ2-2; 10 nucleotides line up with TRBD1. The junction had 4 bases not matched to a gene; V was cut back by 6 bases and J by 3 bases. CDR1 is ENHRY and CDR2 is SYGVKD in the germline V gene. CDR3 length: 15 amino acids. Here the CDR3 reads CAISRQGADTGELFF. DNA of the CDR3: TGTGCCATCAGCCGACAGGGGGCGGACACCGGGGAGCTGTTTTTT.

Points on this clone: Other DNA sequences in this sample translate to the same CDR3. The rearrangement links TRBV4-2 to TRBJ2-7; possibly TRBD2 for D (7 bases). The CDR3 is made up of 14 amino acids. Trimming took 1 base from V and 2 from J, leaving 9 bases between them. CDR1 and CDR2 from the germline V gene are LGHNA and YNFKEQ. The CDR3 spells CASSQAGGTYEQYF. In nucleotides, the CDR3 is TGTGCCAGCAGCCAAGCGGGGGGCACCTACGAGCAGTACTTC.

This chain uses TRBV4-1 with TRBJ1-2, with a possible D match to TRBD1 (5 bases). Deletions cut 1 base from V and 4 bases from J, with 13 bases between. CDR1 is MGHRA, CDR2 YSYEKL, per germline. CDR3 length: 15 residues. This CDR3 reads CASSQGGTWAYGYTF. CDR3 nucleotide sequence: TGCGCCAGCAGCCAAGGGGGCACCTGGGCCTATGGCTACACCTTC.

This chain joins TRBV19 and TRBJ1-5; D possibly corresponds to TRBD1 (6 bases). CDR3 length: 13 residues. The ends were cut back, 6 bases at V and 9 bases at J, with 15 bases in the middle. Germline V lookup: CDR1 LNHDA, CDR2 SQIVND (reference sequence). The CDR3: CASSQGGKGPQHF. CDR3 DNA: TGTGCCAGTAGCCAAGGGGGTAAAGGGCCCCAGCATTTT.

This chain uses TRBV15 with TRBJ2-3; TRBD2 might be the D (8 bases). Germline lookup yields CDR1 LNHNV and CDR2 YYDKDF (reference sequence). V lost 3 bases to trimming and J lost 0 bases, with 19 bases between them. The CDR3 has 18 amino acids. The CDR3 bases are TGTGCCACCAGCAGGCCAGGGGGTAGCGGGGCTAGCACAGATACGCAGTATTTT. This translates into CATSRPGGSGASTDTQYF.